The subject of this entry is one T cell receptor beta chain. Its target is unknown. As defined, naive CD8 cells were CD45RO-negative and positively selected for CCR7, with terminally differentiated effector memory CD45RA+ cells excluded. Genomic DNA (from each subset) was split evenly across several immunoSEQ plates. The data were produced by immunoSEQ multiplex PCR, yet TCRdb's version contains in-frame clones alone and is incomplete. The table shows millions of clones, with 85% to 95% occurring only once. This entry belongs to a study of shared clonotypes between healthy human individuals. At the level of the study: Plates per donor: three CD4 naive, three CD4 memory, two CD8 naive, one CD8 memory. The study's findings and limits: Estimated clonotype richness was generally higher in naive than memory subsets.

V lost 4 bases, J lost 3 bases, and 17 bases lay in between. The CDR3 is made up of 15 amino acids. The germline CDR1 and CDR2 sequences are SGHNT and YYREEE (reference sequence). The source material was naive CD8+ T cells from PBMCs. The genes are TRBV5-4 and TRBJ2-7, with D unclear. The TCR comes from a man younger than 35 in good health. Some clones in this sample may be carry-over from other donors' samples. The CDR3 nucleotides read TGTGCCAGCAGCCTTGGGCCCCAAACCATCTACGAGCAGTACTTC. This codes for CASSLGPQTIYEQYF.